This T cell receptor (beta chain) was identified in a study of blood T cell repertoires in COVID-19 (TCRdb year 2020). A note on the overall study: Samples covering the acute and convalescent phases of COVID-19 were provided by collaborators in the United States, Italy and Spain. The material from the prospective study consisted of cDNA or gDNA derived from T cells, B-cell-depleted T cells, or PBMCs. Subjects who had been exposed to COVID-19, were actively infected with it, or had recovered from it provided the deeply sampled blood TCRbeta repertoires that made up the dataset. A freely available public database, intended as a resource for researchers studying the immune response to SARS-CoV-2, is where the repertoires were released. Samples were obtained from the ongoing ImmuneRACE study (first 160 participants) and from about 1,300 subjects provided by 6 global collaborators. The sample metadata nearly always contained a de-identified subject ID, COVID-19 status, age in years and sex. Where available, HLA class I and class II types were obtained from metadata supplied by the sample provider rather than from assay-based typing.

Enrolling through a virtual design, the prospective study's participants ranged in age from roughly 18 to 90 years and lived across 24 United States geographic areas. Cohort assignment in the prospective study relied on participant-reported clinical history from a screening survey and a study questionnaire. In the prospective study, mobile phlebotomists collected whole blood, serum and a nasopharyngeal or oropharyngeal swab from each participant. Participants in the prospective study had the option to provide additional blood draws and questionnaires over a roughly 2-month period. Before DNA extraction, prospective study blood samples were shipped either frozen or at room temperature. The germline V end is reduced by 5 bases and the J end by 3 bases; junction bases left unmatched: 4. From the germline V gene, CDR1 is SGHTA and CDR2 is FQGNSA. Its CDR3 holds 14 amino acids, cysteine through phenylalanine. Kept here is only the CDR3 DNA, which spans 42 bases and is read in frame from base 1.

Overall study outcomes, separate from this receptor: How much clinical and demographic metadata was included differed by source and by participant, and the metadata was provided uncurated.

TCRbeta CDR3 regions were amplified from genomic DNA using the immunoSEQ Assay, a bias-controlled multiplex PCR. Processing in the source paper ran as follows. The number of nucleated cells in each sample was estimated by amplification of reference gene primers within the assay. Sequence reads were collapsed and filtered to measure the absolute abundance of every unique TCRbeta CDR3 rearrangement. For each sample, productive Simpson clonality was calculated by taking the square root of Simpson's diversity index across productive rearrangements. TCRdb obtained this table from immuneACCESS and retained in-frame rearrangements with V and J assigned. These tables miss some clones; where compared with another copy, unresolved V genes account for less than half of the shortfall, and the remainder is unexplained. V and J calls and clone size are given by that table; D and trimming were obtained from the DNA. For this sample the table gives about 160,000 clones, of which approximately 84% were detected only once. About 5.7% of the sample is held by the ten biggest clonotypes.

This clone has a single count. Its antigen target is currently unknown. No qualities accompany the bases; no much larger clone lies one base away. This receptor was taken from a woman aged 40 to 50 with acute COVID-19. Input material: PBMCs or T cells enriched from blood (not recorded which). The sequence joins TRBV7-2 to TRBJ2-1; TRBD1 agrees with 7 junctional bases. The DNA reads as follows: TGTGCCAGCAGCGGGGCAGGGGGCTACAATGAGCAGTTCTTC. It specifies CASSGAGGYNEQFF.